This T cell receptor (beta chain) derives from a study of identical twins. Through template switching, a universal primer site was introduced, and the cDNA contained unique molecular identifiers. In TCRdb, the 5' RACE reads were re-called with MiXCR into one record per CDR3 protein. The sample contains 450,000 or so distinct CDR3 sequences, around 14% of which appear only once. Study results and caveats: Cord blood's abundant beta clonotypes had fewer insertions, unlike memory repertoires.

Donors were all healthy Caucasians. The V gene's germline CDR1 is KGHDR and CDR2 SFDVKD. Trimming took 7 bases from V and 8 from J, leaving 5 bases between them. The CDR3 consists of 10 residues. This clonotype was seen more than once but under ten times. Antigen unknown. The same specimen was also included in a second study, on yellow fever vaccine responses in identical twins. That work states: Twin vaccine T cell responses reportedly seemed partly convergent, partly personalized.

The sample comprised CD4+ T cells sorted from blood. The sequence derives from a woman aged 18-30 years in good health. This chain joins TRBV24-1 and TRBJ2-1; D is uncertain. For the CDR3, the DNA is TGTGCCACCAGCGAAGATGAGCAGTTCTTC. Amino acid sequence: CATSEDEQFF.